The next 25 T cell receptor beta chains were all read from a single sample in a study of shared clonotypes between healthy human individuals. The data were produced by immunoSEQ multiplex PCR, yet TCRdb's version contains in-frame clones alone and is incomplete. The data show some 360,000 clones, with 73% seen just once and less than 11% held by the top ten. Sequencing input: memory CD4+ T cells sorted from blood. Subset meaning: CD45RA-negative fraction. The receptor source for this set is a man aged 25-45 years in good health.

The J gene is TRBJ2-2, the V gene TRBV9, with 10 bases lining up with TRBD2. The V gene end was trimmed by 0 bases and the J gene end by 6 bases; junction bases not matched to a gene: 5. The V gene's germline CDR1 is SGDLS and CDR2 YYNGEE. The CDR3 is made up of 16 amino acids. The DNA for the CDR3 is TGTGCCAGCAGCGTAGCGAGCGGGAGGGCCCCCGGGGAGCTGTTTTTT. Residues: CASSVASGRAPGELFF.

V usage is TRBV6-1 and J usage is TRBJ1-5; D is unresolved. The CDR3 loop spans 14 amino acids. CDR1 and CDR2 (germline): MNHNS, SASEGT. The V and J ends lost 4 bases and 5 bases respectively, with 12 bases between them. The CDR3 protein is CASSAQATYQPQHF. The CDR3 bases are TGTGCCAGCAGTGCGCAGGCGACCTATCAGCCCCAGCATTTT.

CDR3 region: CASSSQGASSGNTIYF. The DNA of the CDR3 is TGTGCCAGCAGCTCCCAGGGGGCGTCTTCTGGAAACACCATATATTTT. The V call is TRBV7-2, the J call TRBJ1-3; the match to TRBD1 covers 8 bases. The length of the CDR3 is 16 residues. V was pared by 4 bases and J by 1 base, with 6 bases of the junction left unmatched. CDR1 and CDR2 (germline): SGHTA, FQGNSA.

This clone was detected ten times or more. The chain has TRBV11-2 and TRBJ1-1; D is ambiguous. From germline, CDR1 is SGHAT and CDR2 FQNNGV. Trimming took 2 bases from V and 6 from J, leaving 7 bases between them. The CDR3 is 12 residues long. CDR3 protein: CASSLFVAEAFF. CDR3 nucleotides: TGTGCCAGCAGCTTATTTGTCGCTGAAGCTTTCTTT.

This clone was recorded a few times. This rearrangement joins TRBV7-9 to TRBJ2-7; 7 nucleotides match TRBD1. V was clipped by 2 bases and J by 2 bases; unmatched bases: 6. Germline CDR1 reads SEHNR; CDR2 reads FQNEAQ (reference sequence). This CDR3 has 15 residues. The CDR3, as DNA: TGTGCCAGCAGCTTAAGCGCGACAGGGACCTACGAGCAGTACTTC. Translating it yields CASSLSATGTYEQYF.

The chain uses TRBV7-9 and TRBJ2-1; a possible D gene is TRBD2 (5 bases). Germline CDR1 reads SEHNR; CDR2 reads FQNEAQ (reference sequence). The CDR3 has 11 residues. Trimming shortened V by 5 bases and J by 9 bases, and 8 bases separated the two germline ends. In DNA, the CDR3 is TGTGCCAGCAGCACTAGAGGTGAGCAGTTCTTC. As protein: CASSTRGEQFF. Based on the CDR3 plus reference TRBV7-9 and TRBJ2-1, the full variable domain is DTGVSQNPRHKITKRGQNVTFRCDPISEHNRLYWYRQTLGQGPEFLTYFQNEAQLEKSRLLSDRFSAERPKGSFSTLEIQRTEQGDSAMYLCASSTRGEQFFGPGTRLTVL.

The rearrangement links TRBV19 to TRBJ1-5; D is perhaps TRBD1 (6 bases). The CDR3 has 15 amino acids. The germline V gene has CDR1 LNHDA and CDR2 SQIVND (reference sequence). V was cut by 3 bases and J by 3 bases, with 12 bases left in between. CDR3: CASSMGARPNQPQHF. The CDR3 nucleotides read TGTGCCAGTAGTATGGGGGCGCGCCCCAATCAGCCCCAGCATTTT. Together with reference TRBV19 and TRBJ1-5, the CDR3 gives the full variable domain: DGGITQSPKYLFRKEGQNVTLSCEQNLNHDAMYWYRQDPGQGLRLIYYSQIVNDFQKGDIAEGYSVSREKKESFPLTVTSAQKNPTAFYLCASSMGARPNQPQHFGDGTRLSIL.

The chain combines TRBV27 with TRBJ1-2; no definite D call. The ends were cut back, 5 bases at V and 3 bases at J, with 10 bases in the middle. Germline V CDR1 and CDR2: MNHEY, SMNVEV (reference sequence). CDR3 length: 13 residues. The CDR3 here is CASSPETDYGYTF. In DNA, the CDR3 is TGTGCCAGCAGTCCCGAGACGGACTATGGCTACACCTTC.

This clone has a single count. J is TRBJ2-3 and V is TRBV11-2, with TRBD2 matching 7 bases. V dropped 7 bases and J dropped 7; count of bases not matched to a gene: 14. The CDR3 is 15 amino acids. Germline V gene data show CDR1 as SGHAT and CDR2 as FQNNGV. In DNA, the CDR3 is TGTGCCAGCACCCCAGGAGGCGGGAGATCGAATACGCAGTATTTT. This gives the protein CASTPGGGRSNTQYF.

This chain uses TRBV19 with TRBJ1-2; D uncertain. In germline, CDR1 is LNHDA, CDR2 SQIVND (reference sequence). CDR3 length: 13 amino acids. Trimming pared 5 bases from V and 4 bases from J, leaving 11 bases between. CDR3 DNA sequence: TGTGCCAGTAGTTCGACTGACATCTATGGCTACACCTTC. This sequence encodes CASSSTDIYGYTF.

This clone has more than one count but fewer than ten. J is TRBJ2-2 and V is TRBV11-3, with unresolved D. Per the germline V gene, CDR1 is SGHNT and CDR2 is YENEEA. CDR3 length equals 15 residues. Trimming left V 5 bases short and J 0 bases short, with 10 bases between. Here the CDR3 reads CASSVGNTNTGELFF. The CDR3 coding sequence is TGTGCCAGCAGCGTGGGAAATACGAACACCGGGGAGCTGTTTTTT.

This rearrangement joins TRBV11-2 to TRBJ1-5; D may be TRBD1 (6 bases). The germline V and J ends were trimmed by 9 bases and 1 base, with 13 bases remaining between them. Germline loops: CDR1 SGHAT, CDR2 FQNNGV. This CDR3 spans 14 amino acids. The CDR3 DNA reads TGTGCCAGTGTACAGGGCTCAAGCAATCAGCCCCAGCATTTT. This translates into CASVQGSSNQPQHF.

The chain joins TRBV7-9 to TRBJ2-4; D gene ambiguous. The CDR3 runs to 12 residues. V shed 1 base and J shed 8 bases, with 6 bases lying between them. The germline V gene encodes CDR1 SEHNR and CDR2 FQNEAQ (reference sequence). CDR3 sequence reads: CASSLGADIQYF. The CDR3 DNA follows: TGTGCCAGCAGCTTAGGGGCAGACATTCAGTACTTC.

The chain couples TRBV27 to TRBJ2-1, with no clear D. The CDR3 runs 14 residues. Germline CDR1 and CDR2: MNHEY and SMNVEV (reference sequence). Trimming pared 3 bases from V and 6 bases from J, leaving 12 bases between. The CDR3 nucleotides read TGTGCCAGCAGTTTTCGGGTACCCAGCAATGAGCAGTTCTTC. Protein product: CASSFRVPSNEQFF.

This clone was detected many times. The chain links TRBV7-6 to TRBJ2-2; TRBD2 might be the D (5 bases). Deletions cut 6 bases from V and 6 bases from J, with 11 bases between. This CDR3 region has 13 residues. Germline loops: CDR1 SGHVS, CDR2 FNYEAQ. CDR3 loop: CASSSARAGELFF. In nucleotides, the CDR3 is TGTGCCAGCAGTTCCGCGAGGGCCGGGGAGCTGTTTTTT.

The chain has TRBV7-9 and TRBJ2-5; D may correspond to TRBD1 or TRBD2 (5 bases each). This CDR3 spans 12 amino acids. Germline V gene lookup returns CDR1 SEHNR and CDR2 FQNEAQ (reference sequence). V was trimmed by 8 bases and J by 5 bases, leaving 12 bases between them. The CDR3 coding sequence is TGTGCCAGCGGGACGTGGTCCGAGACCCAGTACTTC. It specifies CASGTWSETQYF.

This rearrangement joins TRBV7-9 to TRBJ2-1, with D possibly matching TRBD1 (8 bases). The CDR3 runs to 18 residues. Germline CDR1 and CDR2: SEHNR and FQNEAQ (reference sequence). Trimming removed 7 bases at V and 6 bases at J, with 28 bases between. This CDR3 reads CASTFTGGGQGGGNEQFF. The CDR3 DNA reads TGTGCCAGCACCTTTACGGGAGGCGGACAGGGAGGGGGCAATGAGCAGTTCTTC. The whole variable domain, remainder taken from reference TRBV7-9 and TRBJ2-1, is DTGVSQNPRHKITKRGQNVTFRCDPISEHNRLYWYRQTLGQGPEFLTYFQNEAQLEKSRLLSDRFSAERPKGSFSTLEIQRTEQGDSAMYLCASTFTGGGQGGGNEQFFGPGTRLTVL.

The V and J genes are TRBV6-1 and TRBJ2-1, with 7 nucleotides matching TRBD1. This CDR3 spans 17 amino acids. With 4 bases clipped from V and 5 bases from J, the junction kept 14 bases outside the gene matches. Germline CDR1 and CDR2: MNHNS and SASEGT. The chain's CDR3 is CASSGHEGAFGHNEQFF. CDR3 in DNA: TGTGCCAGCAGTGGCCATGAGGGGGCGTTCGGTCACAATGAGCAGTTCTTC.

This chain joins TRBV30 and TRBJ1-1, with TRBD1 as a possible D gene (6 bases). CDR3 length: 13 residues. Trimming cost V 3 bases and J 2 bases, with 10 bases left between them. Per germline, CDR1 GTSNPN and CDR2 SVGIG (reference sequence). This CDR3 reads CAWRMGGNTEAFF. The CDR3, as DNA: TGTGCCTGGAGGATGGGGGGCAACACTGAAGCTTTCTTT.

In nucleotides, the CDR3 is TGTGCCAGCAGCGTAGCTGACACCGGGGAGCTGTTTTTT. It is translated as CASSVADTGELFF. V is TRBV9 and J is TRBJ2-2, with D unresolved. This CDR3 region has 13 residues. The V gene's germline CDR1 is SGDLS and CDR2 YYNGEE. The V and J ends lost 0 bases and 3 bases respectively, with 3 bases between them.

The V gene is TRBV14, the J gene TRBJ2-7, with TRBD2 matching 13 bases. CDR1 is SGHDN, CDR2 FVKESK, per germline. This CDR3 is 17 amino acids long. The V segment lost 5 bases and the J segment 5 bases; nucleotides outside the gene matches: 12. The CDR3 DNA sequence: TGTGCCAGCAGCTCCCCGGGACTAGCGGGGAGGGTCCACGAGCAGTACTTC. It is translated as CASSSPGLAGRVHEQYF. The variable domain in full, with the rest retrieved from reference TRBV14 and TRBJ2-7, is EAGVTQFPSHSVIEKGQTVTLRCDPISGHDNLYWYRRVMGKEIKFLLHFVKESKQDESGMPNNRFLAERTGGTYSTLKVQPAELEDSGVYFCASSSPGLAGRVHEQYFGPGTRLTVT.

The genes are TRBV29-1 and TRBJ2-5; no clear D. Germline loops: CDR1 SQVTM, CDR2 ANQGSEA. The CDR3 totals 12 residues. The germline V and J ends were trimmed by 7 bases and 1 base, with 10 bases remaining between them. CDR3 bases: TGCAGCGCTCCGCATGGCCAAGAGACCCAGTACTTC. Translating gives CSAPHGQETQYF.

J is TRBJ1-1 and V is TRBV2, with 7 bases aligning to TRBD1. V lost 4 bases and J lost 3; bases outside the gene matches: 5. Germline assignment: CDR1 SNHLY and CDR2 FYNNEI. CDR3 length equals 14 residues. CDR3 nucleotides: TGTGCCAGCAGTGGGATGACAGGGTACACTGAAGCTTTCTTT. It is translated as CASSGMTGYTEAFF. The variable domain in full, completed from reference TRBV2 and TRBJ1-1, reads EPEVTQTPSHQVTQMGQEVILRCVPISNHLYFYWYRQILGQKVEFLVSFYNNEISEKSEIFDDQFSVERPDGSNFTLKIRSTKLEDSAMYFCASSGMTGYTEAFFGQGTRLTVV.

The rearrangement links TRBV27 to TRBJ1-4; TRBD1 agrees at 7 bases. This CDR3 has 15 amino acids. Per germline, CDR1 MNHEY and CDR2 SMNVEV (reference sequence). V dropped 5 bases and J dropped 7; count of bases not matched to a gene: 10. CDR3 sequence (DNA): TGTGCCAGCAGTCCCCACAGGGGAAGGAGTGAAAAACTGTTTTTT. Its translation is CASSPHRGRSEKLFF.

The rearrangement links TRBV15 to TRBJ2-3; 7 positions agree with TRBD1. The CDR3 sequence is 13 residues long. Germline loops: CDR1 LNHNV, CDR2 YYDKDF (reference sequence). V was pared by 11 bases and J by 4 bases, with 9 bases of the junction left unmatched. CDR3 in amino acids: CAAHNRGADTQYF. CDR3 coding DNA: TGTGCCGCACACAACAGGGGAGCAGATACGCAGTATTTT.